Below are 15 T cell receptor beta chains sequenced from a single sample in a study of regulatory T cells in long-lasting Graves disease. Arm-PCR with iRepertoire HTBI primers amplified the CDR3 regions for these TCR beta libraries. TCRdb recomputed calls from the multiplex PCR reads with MiXCR, one row per CDR3 protein. This table has fewer than 500,000 distinct CDR3 sequences, 15% to 20% appearing once. Time point specified: newly diagnosed GD, antithyroid drugs for less than 3 months. The authors made the TCR library using RNA they extracted from PBMCs. These same records also appear under a second study, on T cells in Graves' hyperthyroidism and ophthalmopathy.

The sample here was peripheral blood mononuclear cells (PBMCs), taken at new diagnosis, from a patient treated with antithyroid drugs. Every receptor here comes from a man in his forties with Graves disease.

This clonotype was found many times. V is TRBV11-3 and J is TRBJ2-6; no firm D call. Trimming took 4 bases from V and 0 from J, leaving 7 bases between them. The germline gives CDR1 SGHNT, CDR2 YENEEA. The CDR3 sequence is 15 residues long. The DNA of the CDR3 is TGTGCCAGCAGCTATGGTATCTCTGGGGCCAACGTCCTGACTTTC. It yields the protein CASSYGISGANVLTF.

This clonotype has a count of ten or more. The rearrangement uses TRBV11-2 and TRBJ2-7, with unresolved D. CDR1 and CDR2 from the germline V gene are SGHAT and FQNNGV. The CDR3 is 13 amino acids. V was clipped by 2 bases and J by 3 bases, with 8 bases between them. CDR3 residues: CASSLSSNYEQYF. The CDR3 bases are TGTGCCAGCAGCTTATCCAGCAACTACGAGCAGTACTTC. Together with reference TRBV11-2 and TRBJ2-7, the CDR3 gives the full variable domain: EAGVAQSPRYKIIEKRQSVAFWCNPISGHATLYWYQQILGQGPKLLIQFQNNGVVDDSQLPKDRFSAERLKGVDSTLKIQPAKLEDSAVYLCASSLSSNYEQYFGPGTRLTVT.

Notes on this clonotype: A much larger clone sits a single nucleotide away, making a read error possible. V is TRBV28 and J is TRBJ2-1, with D perhaps TRBD1 or TRBD2 (5 bases each). This CDR3 contains 12 residues. The germline gives CDR1 MDHEN, CDR2 SYDVKM. V shed 1 base and J shed 14 bases, with 12 bases lying between them. The CDR3 reads CASSLSQGPEFF. The CDR3 DNA is TGTGCCAGCAGTTTATCTCAGGGACCCGAGTTCTTC.

Ten or more counts support this clonotype. This chain links TRBV6-1 with TRBJ2-7; 8 bases are shared with TRBD2. The V gene's germline CDR1 is MNHNS and CDR2 SASEGT. The CDR3 totals 15 residues. V lost 8 bases and J lost 1; bases outside the gene matches: 10. CDR3 DNA: TGTGCCAGCCATGACACTAGCGGATCTTCCTACGAGCAGTACTTC. Its translation is CASHDTSGSSYEQYF.

This clonotype came up many times. The rearrangement uses TRBV7-9 and TRBJ1-2; 12 bases align to TRBD1. J was trimmed by 2 bases and V by 4 bases; bases with no gene match: 2. The CDR3 sequence is 15 residues long. The germline CDR1 and CDR2 sequences are SEHNR and FQNEAQ (reference sequence). CDR3 in amino acids: CASSSGTGGNYGYTF. CDR3 bases: TGTGCCAGCAGCTCGGGGACAGGGGGCAACTATGGCTACACCTTC.

This clonotype was observed at least ten times. The V call is TRBV13, the J call TRBJ2-1; D uncertain. The V gene lost 1 base and the J gene lost 9 bases, with 13 bases spanning the gap. Germline values: CDR1 PRHDT, CDR2 FYEKMQ (reference sequence). The CDR3 consists of 14 residues. CDR3 in amino acids: CASSLVSERFEQFF. CDR3 coding DNA: TGTGCCAGCAGCTTAGTGTCAGAACGGTTTGAGCAGTTCTTC.

The gene calls are TRBV2 and TRBJ2-7; 7 nucleotides line up with TRBD1. Looked up from germline, CDR1 is SNHLY and CDR2 is FYNNEI. This CDR3 has 10 amino acids. With V trimmed by 6 bases and J by 13 bases, 6 bases remained unmatched. In DNA, the CDR3 is TGTGCCAGCAGCGGACAGGTCTCTTACTTC. This encodes CASSGQVSYF.

This clonotype was observed many times. The chain combines TRBV4-1 with TRBJ2-3; 13 bases match TRBD2. Germline trimming cut 0 bases from V and 11 bases from J; bases unmatched to any gene: 5. Germline CDR1 is MGHRA and CDR2 is YSYEKL. The CDR3 runs 15 residues. CDR3 DNA sequence: TGCGCCAGCAGCCAAGATAGGACTAGCGGGAGAAGGCAGTATTTT. As protein: CASSQDRTSGRRQYF.

This clonotype was counted many times. The V gene is TRBV7-2, the J gene TRBJ1-5, with D perhaps TRBD1 (5 bases). This CDR3 contains 13 residues. The V and J ends lost 5 bases and 6 bases respectively, with 11 bases between them. In germline, CDR1 is SGHTA, CDR2 FQGNSA. The CDR3 protein is CASSRDPVQPQHF. Written as DNA, the CDR3 is TGTGCCAGCAGCCGGGACCCGGTTCAGCCCCAGCATTTT.

The V gene is TRBV25-1, the J gene TRBJ2-1, with D uncertain. V gave up 6 bases and J gave up 4 bases, with 16 bases separating them. This CDR3 has 15 residues. Germline CDR1 MGHDK, CDR2 SYGVNS. The chain's CDR3 is CASSSEPIEYNEQFF. The CDR3 DNA reads TGTGCCAGCAGCTCTGAGCCAATAGAATACAATGAGCAGTTCTTC.

The chain has TRBV5-1 and TRBJ2-7; D unclear. Germline V gene data show CDR1 as SGHRS and CDR2 as YFSETQ. The CDR3 consists of 13 residues. V was trimmed by 2 bases and J by 2 bases, leaving 8 bases between them. Written as DNA, the CDR3 is TGCGCCAGCAGCTTCCTCCGGACCTACGAGCAGTACTTC. Its translation: CASSFLRTYEQYF.

The chain employs TRBV29-1 and TRBJ1-2; TRBD1 is a possible D gene (5 bases). This CDR3 is 13 amino acids long. Trimming cost V 5 bases and J 4 bases, with 14 bases left between them. Germline V gene data show CDR1 as SQVTM and CDR2 as ANQGSEA. CDR3: CSVRDGHVYGYTF. CDR3 sequence (DNA): TGCAGCGTTCGGGACGGACACGTCTATGGCTACACCTTC.

The chain uses TRBV12-5 and TRBJ2-3; TRBD2 aligns across 15 bases. With 4 bases clipped from V and 3 bases from J, the junction kept 5 bases outside the gene matches. The CDR3 extends over 17 amino acids. Germline V gene sequence: CDR1 LGHNT, CDR2 FRNRAP. CDR3 DNA: TGTGCTAGTGGTTACGGGACTAGCGGGAGGAGGACAGATACGCAGTATTTT. Protein sequence: CASGYGTSGRRTDTQYF. Looking up the rest from reference TRBV12-5 and TRBJ2-3 gives the full variable domain: DARVTQTPRHKVTEMGQEVTMRCQPILGHNTVFWYRQTMMQGLELLAYFRNRAPLDDSGMPKDRFSAEMPDATLATLKIQPSEPRDSAVYFCASGYGTSGRRTDTQYFGPGTRLTVL.

The CDR3 spells CASSLGSPGTETQYF. DNA of the CDR3: TGTGCCAGCAGCTTAGGGTCCCCAGGAACAGAGACCCAGTACTTC. This chain joins TRBV7-9 and TRBJ2-5, with D hard to call. V was clipped by 1 base and J by 4 bases, with 13 bases between them. From germline, CDR1 is SEHNR and CDR2 FQNEAQ (reference sequence). The CDR3 is 15 residues long.

This clonotype was counted ten times or more. This chain connects TRBV2 to TRBJ2-3; maybe TRBD2 (5 bases). CDR3 size: 15 residues. With 4 bases removed from V and 5 bases from J, the gap between germline ends came to 16 bases. The germline CDR1 and CDR2 sequences are SNHLY and FYNNEI. The CDR3 DNA is TGTGCCAGCAGTGTCGAAGCGGTCCGAGGAGATACGCAGTATTTT. It specifies CASSVEAVRGDTQYF.